The 16 T cell receptor beta chains given below trace back to one sample, sequenced in a study of T cells in localized non-small cell lung cancer. Sequenced by immunoSEQ multiplex PCR; TCRdb stores in-frame clones only, minus some. In the table there are approximately 15,000 clones, 75% to 90% of which are singletons. Sequences were derived from peripheral blood, sampled before any cancer treatment. These receptors all stem from a female donor older than 55 with stage I squamous cell lung carcinoma.

The rearrangement links TRBV6-4 to TRBJ2-1; 10 bases line up with TRBD1. CDR1 is MRHNA, CDR2 SNTAGT, per germline. The CDR3 contains 15 residues. V gave up 3 bases and J gave up 10 bases; unmatched junction bases: 9. CDR3 in amino acids: CASSESGTGAEEQFF. CDR3 in DNA: TGTGCCAGCAGTGAGAGCGGGACAGGGGCCGAGGAGCAGTTCTTC.

The chain carries TRBV7-9 and TRBJ2-3; 9 bases map to TRBD2. V gave up 2 bases and J gave up 3 bases; unmatched junction bases: 15. The CDR3 is made up of 19 amino acids. The germline gives CDR1 SEHNR, CDR2 FQNEAQ (reference sequence). The CDR3: CASSLNPQWSSGATDTQYF. The CDR3 DNA sequence: TGTGCCAGCAGCTTAAATCCCCAGTGGTCTAGCGGGGCAACAGATACGCAGTATTTT.

This clone was counted a single time. V usage is TRBV5-6 and J usage is TRBJ1-2, with TRBD1 matching over 7 bases. Germline V gene sequence: CDR1 SGHDT, CDR2 YYEEEE. V lost 2 bases, J lost 7 bases, and 5 bases stayed unmatched. The CDR3 runs 13 residues. CDR3 sequence: CASSFDRAGGYTF. CDR3 nucleotides: TGTGCCAGCAGCTTTGACAGGGCGGGTGGCTACACCTTC. Supplemented by reference TRBV5-6 and TRBJ1-2, the full variable domain reads DAGVTQSPTHLIKTRGQQVTLRCSPKSGHDTVSWYQQALGQGPQFIFQYYEEEERQRGNFPDRFSGHQFPNYSSELNVNALLLGDSALYLCASSFDRAGGYTFGSGTRLTVV.

A remark on this clone: The sample contains more than one DNA sequence encoding this CDR3. The V call is TRBV30, the J call TRBJ2-5, with a possible D match to TRBD2 (7 bases). This CDR3 is built from 15 residues. V lost 3 bases and J lost 2, with 16 bases in between. Germline V gives CDR1 GTSNPN, CDR2 SVGIG (reference sequence). The CDR3 region has the DNA TGTGCCTGGAGGGCTCGAGGGGGGGGGCAAGAGACCCAGTACTTC. Amino acid sequence: CAWRARGGGQETQYF.

The chain combines TRBV7-9 with TRBJ2-3; 13 nucleotides match TRBD2. The CDR3 totals 17 residues. Germline values: CDR1 SEHNR, CDR2 FQNEAQ (reference sequence). Trimming at V came to 6 bases and at J to 3 bases, leaving 9 bases not matched to a gene. CDR3 bases: TGTGCCAGCAGTCACGGACTAGCGGGAGCAAGAACAGATACGCAGTATTTT. Its protein is CASSHGLAGARTDTQYF.

The V and J genes are TRBV18 and TRBJ2-2; D is undetermined. This CDR3 is built from 13 residues. CDR1 is KGHSH, CDR2 LQKENI, per germline. Trimming shortened V by 6 bases and J by 3 bases, and 8 bases separated the two germline ends. CDR3 region: CASSLSYTGELFF. In DNA form, the CDR3 reads TGTGCCAGCTCCCTCTCCTACACCGGGGAGCTGTTTTTT.

The chain carries TRBV6-4 and TRBJ2-2, with D possibly being TRBD1 or TRBD2 (5 bases each). Germline assignment: CDR1 MRHNA and CDR2 SNTAGT. This CDR3 has 15 residues. Trimming shortened V by 5 bases and J by 6 bases, and 16 bases separated the two germline ends. The CDR3 region is CASSHREGLPGELFF. CDR3 bases: TGTGCCAGCAGTCACCGTGAGGGGCTACCCGGGGAGCTGTTTTTT.

Here the CDR3 reads CASYGTAALSYGYTF. Here the CDR3 DNA reads TGTGCCAGCTATGGGACAGCCGCCCTTAGCTATGGCTACACCTTC. V gene TRBV25-1 combines with J gene TRBJ1-2, with TRBD1 matching over 7 bases. CDR1 and CDR2 (germline): MGHDK, SYGVNS. The V gene end was trimmed by 8 bases and the J gene end by 4 bases; junction bases not matched to a gene: 13. CDR3 length: 15 amino acids.

The V call is TRBV28, the J call TRBJ1-5, with D unresolved. The CDR3 has 14 amino acids. Germline V gene data show CDR1 as MDHEN and CDR2 as SYDVKM. Trimming cost V 7 bases and J 2 bases, with 12 bases left between them. The CDR3 DNA reads as TGTGCCAGCACCTCGAGCTTTGGCAATCAGCCCCAGCATTTT. It encodes CASTSSFGNQPQHF.

The V gene is TRBV5-1, the J gene TRBJ1-1; 9 nucleotides match TRBD1. The CDR3 covers 17 residues. V dropped 3 bases and J dropped 0; count of bases not matched to a gene: 9. Germline V gene data show CDR1 as SGHRS and CDR2 as YFSETQ. Here the CDR3 DNA reads TGCGCCAGCAGCTCTTCACAGGGGGCCGGGCTGAACACTGAAGCTTTCTTT. It yields the protein CASSSSQGAGLNTEAFF.

As regards this clone: A single base separates this from a much larger clone, so it may be a read error. This chain uses TRBV5-4 with TRBJ1-1; 7 bases are a match to TRBD1. This CDR3 comprises 13 residues. Germline CDR1 SGHNT, CDR2 YYREEE (reference sequence). This chain's CDR3 is CVSRGQTNTEAFF. The CDR3, as DNA: TGTGTCAGCAGGGGACAGACCAACACTGAAGCTTTCTTT.

The chain employs TRBV7-7 and TRBJ2-3; D ambiguous. Germline V lookup: CDR1 SSHAT, CDR2 FNYEAQ (reference sequence). Trimming took off 3 bases at V and 5 bases at J, with 3 bases between the two ends. This CDR3 is 11 amino acids long. CDR3 nucleotide sequence: TGTGCCAGCAGCTTCTTAGATACGCAGTATTTT. Its translation: CASSFLDTQYF.

The CDR3 DNA reads as TGTGCCAGTAGTCCAATGACAGGGGCAGAGCAGCCCCAGCATTTT. Protein: CASSPMTGAEQPQHF. The chain joins TRBV19 to TRBJ1-5; 8 bases are shared with TRBD1. Germline trimming cut 5 bases from V and 7 bases from J; bases unmatched to any gene: 10. In germline, CDR1 is LNHDA, CDR2 SQIVND (reference sequence). The CDR3 sequence is 15 residues long.

This clone has more than one count but fewer than ten. The gene calls are TRBV2 and TRBJ1-4; D perhaps matches TRBD1 (6 bases). The CDR3 has 15 residues. Germline assignment: CDR1 SNHLY and CDR2 FYNNEI. The ends were cut back, 4 bases at V and 7 bases at J, with 16 bases in the middle. The CDR3 coding sequence is TGTGCCAGCAGTGGACAGGCTTCGGGACCTGAAAAACTGTTTTTT. This translates into CASSGQASGPEKLFF.

The gene calls are TRBV7-9 and TRBJ2-7; 7 bases fit TRBD1. Germline V gives CDR1 SEHNR, CDR2 FQNEAQ (reference sequence). V lost 5 bases to trimming and J lost 0 bases; unmatched junction nucleotides: 4. This CDR3 has 14 amino acids. For the CDR3, the DNA is TGTGCCAGCAGCCCGACAGGGAGCTCCTACGAGCAGTACTTC. The encoded protein is CASSPTGSSYEQYF. Using reference TRBV7-9 and TRBJ2-7 for the parts outside the CDR3, the full variable domain is DTGVSQNPRHKITKRGQNVTFRCDPISEHNRLYWYRQTLGQGPEFLTYFQNEAQLEKSRLLSDRFSAERPKGSFSTLEIQRTEQGDSAMYLCASSPTGSSYEQYFGPGTRLTVT.

The rearrangement joins TRBV23-1 to TRBJ2-7, with 7 bases identical to TRBD1. TRBV23-1 falls under the ORF class, with uncertain function. V was pared by 2 bases and J by 3 bases, with 4 bases of the junction left unmatched. The CDR3 is 14 amino acids. CDR3 residues: CASSQPGQSYEQYF. The CDR3 region has the DNA TGCGCCAGCAGTCAACCGGGACAGAGCTACGAGCAGTACTTC.